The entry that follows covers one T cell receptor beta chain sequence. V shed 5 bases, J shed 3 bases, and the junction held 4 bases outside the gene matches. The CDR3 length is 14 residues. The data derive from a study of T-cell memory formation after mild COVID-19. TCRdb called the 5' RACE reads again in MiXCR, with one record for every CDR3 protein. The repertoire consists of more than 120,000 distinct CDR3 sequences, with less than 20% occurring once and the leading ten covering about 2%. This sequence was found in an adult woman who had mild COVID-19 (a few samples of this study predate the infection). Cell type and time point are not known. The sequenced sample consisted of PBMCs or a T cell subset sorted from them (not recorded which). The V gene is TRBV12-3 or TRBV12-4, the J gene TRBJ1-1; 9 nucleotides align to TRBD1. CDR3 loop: CASSTGGWYTEAFF. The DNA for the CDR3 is TGTGCCAGCAGTACAGGGGGCTGGTACACTGAAGCTTTCTTT.